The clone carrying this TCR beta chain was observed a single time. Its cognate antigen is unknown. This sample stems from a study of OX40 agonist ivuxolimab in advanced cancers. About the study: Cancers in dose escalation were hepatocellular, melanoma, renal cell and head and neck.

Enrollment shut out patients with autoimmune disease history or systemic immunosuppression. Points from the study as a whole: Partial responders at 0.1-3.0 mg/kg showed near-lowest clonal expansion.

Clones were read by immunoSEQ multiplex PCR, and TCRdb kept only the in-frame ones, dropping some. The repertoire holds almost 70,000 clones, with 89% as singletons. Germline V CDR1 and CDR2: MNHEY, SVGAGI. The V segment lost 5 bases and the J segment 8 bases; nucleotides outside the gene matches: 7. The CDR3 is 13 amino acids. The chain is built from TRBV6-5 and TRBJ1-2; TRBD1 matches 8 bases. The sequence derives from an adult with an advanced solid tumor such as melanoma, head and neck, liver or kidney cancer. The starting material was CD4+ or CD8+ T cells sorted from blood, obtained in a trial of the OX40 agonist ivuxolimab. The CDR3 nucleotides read TGTGCCAGCAGTAAACAGACAGGGGAAGGCTACACCTTC. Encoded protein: CASSKQTGEGYTF.